Sequencing of this T cell receptor beta chain was carried out in a study of CD8 T cells in ankylosing spondylitis. Broader study findings: The clones that were linked to disease were reported to be significantly enriched in matched synovial fluid samples from ankylosing spondylitis patients.

MiXCR, applied by TCRdb to the 5' RACE reads, yields one record per CDR3 protein. The table shows approximately 220,000 distinct CDR3 sequences, with approximately 24% occurring only once. This clonotype was detected ten times or more. The antigen is unknown. Sequenced sample: blood, either unsorted or a sorted T cell fraction (not recorded which). The source is a male donor with ankylosing spondylitis or in good health (not recorded which).

The CDR3 reads CSARVGGYGYTF. Written as DNA, the CDR3 is TGCAGTGCTAGAGTTGGGGGCTACGGCTACACCTTC. V is TRBV20-1 and J is TRBJ1-2, with TRBD1 as a possible D gene (6 bases). The V gene's germline CDR1 is DFQATT and CDR2 SNEGSKA (reference sequence). The germline V and J ends were trimmed by 1 base and 8 bases, with 11 bases remaining between them. CDR3 length equals 12 residues.